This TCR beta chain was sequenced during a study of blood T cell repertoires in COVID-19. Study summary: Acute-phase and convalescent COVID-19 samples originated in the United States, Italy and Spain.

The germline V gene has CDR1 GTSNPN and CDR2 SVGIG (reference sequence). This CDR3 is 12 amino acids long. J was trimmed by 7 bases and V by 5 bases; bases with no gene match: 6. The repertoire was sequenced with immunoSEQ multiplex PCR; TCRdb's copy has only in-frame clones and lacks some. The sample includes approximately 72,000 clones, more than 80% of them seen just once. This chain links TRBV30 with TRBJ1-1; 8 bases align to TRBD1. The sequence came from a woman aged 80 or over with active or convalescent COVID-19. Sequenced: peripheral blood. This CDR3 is CAWGQGTVEAFF. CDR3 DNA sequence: TGTGCCTGGGGACAGGGAACCGTTGAAGCTTTCTTT.